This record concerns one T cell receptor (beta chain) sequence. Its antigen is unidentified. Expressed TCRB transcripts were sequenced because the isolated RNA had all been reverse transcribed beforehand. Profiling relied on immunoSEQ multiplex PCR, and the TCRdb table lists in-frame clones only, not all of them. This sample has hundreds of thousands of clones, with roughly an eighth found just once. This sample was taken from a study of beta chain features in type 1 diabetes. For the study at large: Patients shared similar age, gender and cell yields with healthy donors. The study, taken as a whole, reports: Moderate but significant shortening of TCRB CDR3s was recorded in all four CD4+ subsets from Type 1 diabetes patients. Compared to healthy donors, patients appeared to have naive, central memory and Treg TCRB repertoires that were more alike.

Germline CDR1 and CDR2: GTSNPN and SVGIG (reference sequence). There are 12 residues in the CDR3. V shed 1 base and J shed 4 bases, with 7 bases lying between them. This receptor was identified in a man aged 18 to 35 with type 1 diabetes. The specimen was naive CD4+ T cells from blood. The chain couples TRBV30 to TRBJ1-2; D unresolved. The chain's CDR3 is CAWSETIYGYTF. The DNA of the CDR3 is TGTGCCTGGAGTGAGACAATCTATGGCTACACCTTC.